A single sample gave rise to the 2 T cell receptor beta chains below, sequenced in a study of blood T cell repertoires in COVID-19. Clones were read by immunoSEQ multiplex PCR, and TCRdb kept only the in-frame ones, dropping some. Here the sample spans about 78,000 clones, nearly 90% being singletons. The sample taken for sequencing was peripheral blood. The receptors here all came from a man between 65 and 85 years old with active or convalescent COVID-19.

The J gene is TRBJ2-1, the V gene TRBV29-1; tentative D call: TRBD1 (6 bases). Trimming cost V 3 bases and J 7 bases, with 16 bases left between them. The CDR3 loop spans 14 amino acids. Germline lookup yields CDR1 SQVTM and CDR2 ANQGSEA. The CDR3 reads CSVEDFKRGNEQFF. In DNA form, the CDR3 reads TGCAGCGTTGAGGACTTCAAGAGGGGGAATGAGCAGTTCTTC.

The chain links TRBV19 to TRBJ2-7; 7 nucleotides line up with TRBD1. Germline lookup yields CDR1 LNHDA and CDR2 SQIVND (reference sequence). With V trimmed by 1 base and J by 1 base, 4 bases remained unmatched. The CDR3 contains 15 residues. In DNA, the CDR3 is TGTGCCAGTAGTATAGGCAGGGGGTGGTCCTACGAGCAGTACTTC. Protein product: CASSIGRGWSYEQYF.